The rows below give T cell receptor beta chains drawn from one sample of a study of T-cell reconstitution after alpha-beta-depleted transplantation in children. TCRdb re-called the PCR reads with MiXCR, one entry per CDR3 protein. The profile shows around 960,000 distinct CDR3 sequences, 25% to 30% of them singletons. Here the sequenced sample was PBMCs, mostly from graft donor cells, taken 360 days after TCRalphabeta/CD19-depleted stem cell transplant. These receptors came from a boy under three years old who had a stem cell transplant for SCID, so the T cells may come from the graft donor. The CDR3 runs from the conserved cysteine through the conserved F or W. Fields, in order: D gene, clone size, J gene, V gene, CDR3 DNA, CDR3 protein. The D gene is left open where the match is weak. Size tells how often a clone was seen (once, few, many) or the class of an expanded clone, and some rows leave it out.

D: .; size: .; J: TRBJ2-5; V: TRBV2; DNA: TGTGCCAGCAGTGACACAGGTCGGGAGACCCAGTACTTC; CDR3: CASSDTGRETQYF
D: TRBD2; size: .; J: TRBJ2-2; V: TRBV5-1; DNA: TGCGCCAGCAGCTCAGGACTAGCCCCCCGGGAGCTGTTTTTT; CDR3: CASSSGLAPRELFF
D: TRBD1; size: .; J: TRBJ1-2; V: TRBV4-2; DNA: TGTGCCAGCAGCCCCGGACAGGGAGGGATTAGCTATGGCTACACCTTC; CDR3: CASSPGQGGISYGYTF
D: .; size: few; J: TRBJ2-5; V: TRBV10-1; DNA: TGCGCCAGCAGTGACTTAGCCCCGGGACCACCGAAGACCCAGTACTTC; CDR3: CASSDLAPGPPKTQYF
D: .; size: .; J: TRBJ2-1; V: TRBV2; DNA: TGTGCCAGCAGTGGAGGACCTTATCAAAATGAGCAGTTCTTC; CDR3: CASSGGPYQNEQFF
D: .; size: few; J: TRBJ2-6; V: TRBV5-1; DNA: TGCGCCAGCAGCTTGGGGCGACAGGACTCTGGGGCCAACGTCCTGACTTTC; CDR3: CASSLGRQDSGANVLTF
D: TRBD1; size: .; J: TRBJ1-1; V: TRBV11-2; DNA: TGTGCCAGCCGGGACAGGAGAAAGTCAAACACTGAAGCTTTCTTT; CDR3: CASRDRRKSNTEAFF
D: TRBD1; size: once; J: TRBJ2-1; V: TRBV20-1; DNA: TGCAGTGCTAGAGCAAATCCGGGACAGGGACTCTACAATGAGCAGTTCTTC; CDR3: CSARANPGQGLYNEQFF
D: .; size: many; J: TRBJ2-1; V: TRBV28; DNA: TGTGCCAGCAGTTTCAGGCCCTACAATGAGCAGTTCTTC; CDR3: CASSFRPYNEQFF
D: .; size: few; J: TRBJ2-7; V: TRBV20-1; DNA: TGCAGTGCTAGAGCGGTGGCGACCTACGAGCAGTACTTC; CDR3: CSARAVATYEQYF
D: .; size: few; J: TRBJ2-3; V: TRBV10-3; DNA: TGTGCCATCAGGGCCACCGGCACAGATACGCAGTATTTT; CDR3: CAIRATGTDTQYF
D: .; size: .; J: TRBJ2-1; V: TRBV29-1; DNA: TGCAGCGTTTCTACTACAGGGACGGCCTACAATGAGCAGTTCTTC; CDR3: CSVSTTGTAYNEQFF
D: .; size: few; J: TRBJ2-7; V: TRBV6-6; DNA: TGTGCCAGCAGTTACTGGGGTTCGAGAGAGCAGTACTTC; CDR3: CASSYWGSREQYF
D: .; size: few; J: TRBJ2-7; V: TRBV20-1; DNA: TGCAGTGCCCCCGGGGCGGGACTCAACGAGCAGTACTTC; CDR3: CSAPGAGLNEQYF
D: TRBD1; size: few; J: TRBJ1-1; V: TRBV2; DNA: TGTGCCAGCAGATACGACAGGGAGGCCAGGGGTGAAGCTTTCTTT; CDR3: CASRYDREARGEAFF
D: .; size: .; J: TRBJ2-1; V: TRBV20-1; DNA: TGCAGTGCTAAGGACAGACTGTTCTACAATGAGCAGTTCTTC; CDR3: CSAKDRLFYNEQFF
D: .; size: many; J: TRBJ1-1; V: TRBV4-2; DNA: TGTGCCAGCAGCCAGGGGACGAACACTGAAGCTTTCTTT; CDR3: CASSQGTNTEAFF
D: TRBD1; size: .; J: TRBJ1-3; V: TRBV3-1; DNA: TGTGCCAGCAGCCCCAGGGGGGGCTCTGGAAACACCATATATTTT; CDR3: CASSPRGGSGNTIYF
D: TRBD1; size: few; J: TRBJ1-5; V: TRBV4-2; DNA: TGTGCCAGCAGCCCTCGGCAGGGGGATGGCAATCAGCCCCAGCATTTT; CDR3: CASSPRQGDGNQPQHF
D: TRBD2; size: few; J: TRBJ2-7; V: TRBV4-3; DNA: TGCGCCAGCAGCCAAGATCTTTGGCTAGCGGGCTACGAGCAGTACTTC; CDR3: CASSQDLWLAGYEQYF
D: TRBD1; size: .; J: TRBJ2-2; V: TRBV6-5; DNA: TGTGCCAGCAGTTACCCGACAGGGTTGACCACCGGGGAGCTGTTTTTT; CDR3: CASSYPTGLTTGELFF
D: .; size: few; J: TRBJ2-6; V: TRBV10-3; DNA: TGTGCCATCAGAGACAGCAGATTCTCTGGGGCCAACGTCCTGACTTTC; CDR3: CAIRDSRFSGANVLTF
D: TRBD1; size: few; J: TRBJ2-1; V: TRBV5-1; DNA: TGCGCCAGCAGACGGACAGGGGGCAACTACAATGAGCAGTTCTTC; CDR3: CASRRTGGNYNEQFF
D: .; size: .; J: TRBJ2-7; V: TRBV25-1; DNA: TGTGCCAGCAGTGAAACCCGGCCCTCCATAAAGGACGAGCAGTACTTC; CDR3: CASSETRPSIKDEQYF
D: .; size: few; J: TRBJ2-6; V: TRBV3-1; DNA: TGTGCCAGCAGCCAAGGGGGTGGATCTGGGGCCAACGTCCTGACTTTC; CDR3: CASSQGGGSGANVLTF
D: TRBD1; size: few; J: TRBJ2-3; V: TRBV10-3; DNA: TGTGCCATCAGCGACAGGGCCAGCACAGATACGCAGTATTTT; CDR3: CAISDRASTDTQYF
D: TRBD2; size: .; J: TRBJ2-3; V: TRBV7-8; DNA: TGTGCCAGCAGCTTCCCGTTAGCGGGGGTAACAGATACGCAGTATTTT; CDR3: CASSFPLAGVTDTQYF
D: .; size: many; J: TRBJ2-7; V: TRBV12-3/TRBV12-4; DNA: TGTGCCAGCAGCCCCACGCCTTACGAGCAGTACTTC; CDR3: CASSPTPYEQYF
D: .; size: .; J: TRBJ2-7; V: TRBV24-1; DNA: TGTGCCACCAGTGATAGGTCGGGCGAGCAGTACTTC; CDR3: CATSDRSGEQYF
D: .; size: .; J: TRBJ2-2; V: TRBV12-3/TRBV12-4; DNA: TGTGCCAGCAGTTCCTCTGGGGGGCTGGGCGGGGAGCTGTTTTTT; CDR3: CASSSSGGLGGELFF
D: TRBD2; size: .; J: TRBJ2-3; V: TRBV20-1; DNA: TGCTGTGCCAGGTCTAGCGGGGGGGCCGTTACTCCAGATACGCAGTATTTT; CDR3: CCARSSGGAVTPDTQYF
D: .; size: .; J: TRBJ2-2; V: TRBV10-1; DNA: TGCGCCAGCAGTGAGTCTAGGGGTCCGGCCACCGGGGAGCTGTTTTTT; CDR3: CASSESRGPATGELFF
D: .; size: few; J: TRBJ2-5; V: TRBV5-1; DNA: TGCGCCAGCAGTATTCGGGAAGAGACCCAGTACTTC; CDR3: CASSIREETQYF
D: TRBD1; size: .; J: TRBJ1-1; V: TRBV6-2/TRBV6-3; DNA: TGTGCCAGCATGCCCGGTGGAACACAGGGGTGGGACACTGAAGCTTTCTTT; CDR3: CASMPGGTQGWDTEAFF
D: TRBD2; size: few; J: TRBJ2-7; V: TRBV12-3/TRBV12-4; DNA: TGTGCCAGCAGTAAAGCGGGGGGCCCTAACTACGAGCAGTACTTC; CDR3: CASSKAGGPNYEQYF